This T cell receptor beta chain was recorded in a study of blood T cell repertoires in COVID-19. Looking at the study overall: Some COVID-19 samples were acute and others convalescent; all came from the United States, Italy and Spain.

Using immunoSEQ multiplex PCR, the repertoire was profiled, and TCRdb retains in-frame clones only, with some absent. The table records over 150,000 clones, under 95% of them present only once. The germline V and J ends were trimmed by 1 base and 5 bases, with 11 bases remaining between them. The germline V gene has CDR1 SGHTA and CDR2 FQGNSA. There are 14 residues in the CDR3. The sample comprised peripheral blood. The rearrangement uses TRBV7-2 and TRBJ2-5; a weak D match, TRBD1 (6 bases). The TCR was taken from a man younger than 35 with COVID-19, enrolled during active disease. CDR3 loop: CASSLVRGRETQYF. In nucleotides, the CDR3 is TGTGCCAGCAGCTTAGTCAGGGGTCGGGAGACCCAGTACTTC.